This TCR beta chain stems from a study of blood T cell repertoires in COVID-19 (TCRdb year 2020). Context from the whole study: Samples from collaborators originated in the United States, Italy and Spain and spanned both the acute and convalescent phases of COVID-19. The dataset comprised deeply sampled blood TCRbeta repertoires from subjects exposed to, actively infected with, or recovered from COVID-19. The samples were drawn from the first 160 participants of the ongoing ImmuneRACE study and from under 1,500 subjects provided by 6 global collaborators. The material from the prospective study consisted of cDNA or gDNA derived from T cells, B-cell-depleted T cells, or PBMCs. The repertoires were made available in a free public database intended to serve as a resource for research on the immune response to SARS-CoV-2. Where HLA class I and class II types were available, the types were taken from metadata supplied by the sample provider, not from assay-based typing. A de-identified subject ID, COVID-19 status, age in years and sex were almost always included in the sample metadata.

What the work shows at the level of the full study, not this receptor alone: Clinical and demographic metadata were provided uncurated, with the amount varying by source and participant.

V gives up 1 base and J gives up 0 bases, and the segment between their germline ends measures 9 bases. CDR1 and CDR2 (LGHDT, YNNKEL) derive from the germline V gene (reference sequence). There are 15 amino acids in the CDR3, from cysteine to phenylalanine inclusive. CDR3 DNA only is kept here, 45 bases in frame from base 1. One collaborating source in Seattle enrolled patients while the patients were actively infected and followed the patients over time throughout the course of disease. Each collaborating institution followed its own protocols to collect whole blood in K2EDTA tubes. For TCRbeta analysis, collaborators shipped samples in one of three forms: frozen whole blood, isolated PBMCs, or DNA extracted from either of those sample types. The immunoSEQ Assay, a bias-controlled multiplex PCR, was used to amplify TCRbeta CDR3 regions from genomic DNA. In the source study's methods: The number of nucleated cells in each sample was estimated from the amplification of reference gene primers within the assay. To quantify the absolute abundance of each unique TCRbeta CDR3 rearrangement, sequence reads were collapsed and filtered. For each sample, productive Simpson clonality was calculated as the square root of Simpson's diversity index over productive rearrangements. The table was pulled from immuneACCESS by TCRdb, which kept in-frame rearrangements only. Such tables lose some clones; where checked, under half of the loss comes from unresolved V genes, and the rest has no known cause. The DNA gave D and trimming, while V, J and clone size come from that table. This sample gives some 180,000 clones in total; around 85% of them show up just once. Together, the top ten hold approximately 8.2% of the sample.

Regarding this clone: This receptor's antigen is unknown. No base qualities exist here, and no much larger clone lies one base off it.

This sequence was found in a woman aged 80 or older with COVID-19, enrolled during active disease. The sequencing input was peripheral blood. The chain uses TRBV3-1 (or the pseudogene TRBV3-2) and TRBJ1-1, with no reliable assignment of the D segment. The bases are TGTGCCAGCAGCCAAGTTGGGCTTGTGAACACTGAAGCTTTCTTT. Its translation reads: CASSQVGLVNTEAFF.